These T cell receptor beta chains were read from a single sample in a study of T-cell memory formation after mild COVID-19. Each CDR3 protein is one row after TCRdb ran MiXCR on the 5' RACE reads. The sample yields more than 350,000 distinct CDR3 sequences, about a sixth seen once. Source material: PBMCs or a T cell subset sorted from them (not recorded which). These receptors were obtained from a man between 18 and 29 years old who had mild COVID-19 (a few samples of this study predate the infection). Cell type and time point are not known. CDR3s include the opening cysteine and the closing phenylalanine or tryptophan. The D gene is left open where the match is weak. Clone size is stated in some rows and not others, as once, few, many or a class when expanded.

cdr3_nt cdr3_aa j_call d_call v_call clone_size
TGTGCCAGCAGCTTAAATACTGTCGGAAAACTGTTTTTT CASSLNTVGKLFF TRBJ1-4 - TRBV7-2 -
TGTGCCAGCAGCTGGGGCCAGAGATATGGCTACACCTTC CASSWGQRYGYTF TRBJ1-2 - TRBV7-2 few
TGCGCCAGCAGCCAAGAGGCATTAGGGACCCAGTACTTC CASSQEALGTQYF TRBJ2-5 - TRBV4-3 many
TGCGCCAGCAGCCAAGTTGGACGGGCCAATCAGCCCCAGCATTTT CASSQVGRANQPQHF TRBJ1-5 - TRBV4-1 -
TGTGCCAGCAGCGTAGACCCACAGGGGCCTCGACCTGGCTACACCTTC CASSVDPQGPRPGYTF TRBJ1-2 TRBD1 TRBV9 many
TGTGCCACCAGCAGAGGGTTCGGCTACACCTTC CATSRGFGYTF TRBJ1-2 - TRBV15 -
TGTGCCAGCAGCCTTCAGGGGGCAAATGAAAAACTGTTTTTT CASSLQGANEKLFF TRBJ1-4 TRBD1 TRBV5-4 few
TGTGCCAGCAGTCCCTGGGGGACACTCCAAGAGACCCAGTACTTC CASSPWGTLQETQYF TRBJ2-5 - TRBV28 few
TGTGCCAGCAGCTCGTTACGCGGTCGGGAGACCCAGTACTTC CASSSLRGRETQYF TRBJ2-5 - TRBV5-5 few
TGTGCCAGCTCACCCCTGCAGGGACAGGGGAGGGGCACTGAAGCTTTCTTT CASSPLQGQGRGTEAFF TRBJ1-1 TRBD1 TRBV18 -
TGTGCCAGCAGTTTATTGCCCCCTTGGGGACAGCCCCAGCATTTT CASSLLPPWGQPQHF TRBJ1-5 - TRBV27 -
TGTGCCAGCAGCTCCCGGACTAGCGGGGGGGCCAGTCGATCCGGGGAGCTGTTTTTT CASSSRTSGGASRSGELFF TRBJ2-2 TRBD2 TRBV7-2 few
TGCAGTGCTAGGGGTCCCGAGGGGCTTAGCTATGGCTACACCTTC CSARGPEGLSYGYTF TRBJ1-2 - TRBV20-1 few
TGTGCCTGGAGCTTCTACGGAGGGGTCACTGAAGCTTTCTTT CAWSFYGGVTEAFF TRBJ1-1 - TRBV30 -
TGTGCCACCAGTGTGGATGGGTCCGGGGTGCGCACAGATACGCAGTATTTT CATSVDGSGVRTDTQYF TRBJ2-3 - TRBV24-1 few
TGCGCCAGCAGCCTCCGACCCGTGGACAGCTCCTATAATTCACCCCTCCACTTT CASSLRPVDSSYNSPLHF TRBJ1-6 - TRBV5-1 -
TGTGCCAGCAGCTCCTTGCGGGGAAGAGGTGGTGAGCAGTTCTTC CASSSLRGRGGEQFF TRBJ2-1 - TRBV7-9 -
TGTGCCAGCAGTTACTCCCGGGGTAGCACAGATACGCAGTATTTT CASSYSRGSTDTQYF TRBJ2-3 - TRBV6-5 many
TGCAGCTCATTGGGTGGCACAGATACGCAGTATTTT CSSLGGTDTQYF TRBJ2-3 - TRBV29-1 -
TGTGCCAGCTCCGACACCGCGAACACTGAAGCTTTCTTT CASSDTANTEAFF TRBJ1-1 - TRBV12-3/TRBV12-4 few